Here is one T cell receptor beta chain with its context. Antigen specificity is unknown. Per germline, CDR1 LNHDA and CDR2 SQIVND (reference sequence). Unmatched junction bases numbered 7, after V lost 5 bases and J lost 6 bases. This CDR3 spans 14 amino acids. The data derive from a study of Graves' ophthalmopathy and Graves' hyperthyroidism. Notes on the study in general: Ophthalmopathy progression was predicted with roughly 68% sensitivity and about 72% specificity. The 13-signature model separated ophthalmopathy from stable hyperthyroidism at approximately 89% sensitivity and nearly 82% specificity.

The hyperthyroidism patients, aged 18 to 65, had been newly diagnosed, with under 2 months' duration. Additional autoimmune diseases, uncontrolled infections, pregnancy or lactation disqualified patients. RNA served as the template for amplifying TCR beta CDR3 regions. RT-PCR in the first round used HTBI primers; a second-round multiplex PCR followed. From the multiplex PCR reads, TCRdb called clonotypes with MiXCR, one entry per CDR3 protein. The profile shows 1 million to 1.3 million distinct CDR3 sequences, less than 45% of them singletons. This sequence originates from an adult man with Graves' hyperthyroidism. The rearrangement uses TRBV19 and TRBJ2-7; 10 bases align to TRBD1. Input material: peripheral blood or thyroid tissue (not recorded which). The CDR3 DNA follows: TGTGCCAGTAGTCTATCCGGGACAGGGGCCGAGCAGTACTTC. Translating gives CASSLSGTGAEQYF.